What follows are 11 T cell receptor beta chains derived from one specimen sequenced in a study of T cell changes during pregnancy in multiple sclerosis. TCRdb keeps only in-frame clones here, not all; method: immunoSEQ multiplex PCR. The repertoire holds around 55,000 clones, with roughly 93% as singletons. The sample in question was CD8+ T cells from peripheral blood mononuclear cells, obtained in the second trimester of pregnancy. These receptors came from a female donor with multiple sclerosis, enrolled in a pregnancy study.

The V and J genes are TRBV7-6 and TRBJ2-1; 9 bases fit TRBD2. V gave up 5 bases and J gave up 1 base; unmatched junction bases: 9. The CDR3 runs 17 residues. Germline-derived CDR1 and CDR2 are SGHVS and FNYEAQ. The CDR3, as DNA: TGTGCCAGCAGCCCGGGGACTAGCTATTTATCCTACAATGAGCAGTTCTTC. Its translation: CASSPGTSYLSYNEQFF.

J is TRBJ2-1 and V is TRBV7-3; 10 positions match TRBD2. Germline V gene data show CDR1 as SGHTA and CDR2 as FQGTGA. The V and J ends lost 5 bases and 5 bases, in that order; junction bases with no gene match: 6. There are 15 residues in the CDR3. The CDR3 is CASSPGTSVHNEQFF. CDR3 bases: TGTGCCAGCAGCCCCGGGACTAGCGTCCACAATGAGCAGTTCTTC.

The chain links TRBV6-5 to TRBJ2-2; 12 bases match TRBD2. Trimming took 5 bases from V and 5 from J; bases not matched to a gene: 3. CDR1 is MNHEY and CDR2 is SVGAGI in the germline V gene. CDR3 length equals 15 residues. DNA of the CDR3: TGTGCCAGCAGTCCCGGGACTAGCGGGACCGGGGAGCTGTTTTTT. Translated, it gives CASSPGTSGTGELFF.

The rearrangement joins TRBV5-4 to TRBJ2-5; weak D call: TRBD1 (6 bases). V was clipped by 3 bases and J by 2 bases, with 14 bases between them. This CDR3 comprises 15 residues. The germline gives CDR1 SGHNT, CDR2 YYREEE (reference sequence). The chain's CDR3 is CASSSRGTSQETQYF. In DNA form, the CDR3 reads TGTGCCAGCAGCTCCAGGGGAACATCGCAAGAGACCCAGTACTTC.

The chain's CDR3 is CASLEGYEQYF. The CDR3 region has the DNA TGTGCCAGCTTGGAGGGATACGAGCAGTACTTC. This rearrangement joins TRBV11-2 to TRBJ2-7; TRBD2 is a possible D gene (6 bases). Germline V gives CDR1 SGHAT, CDR2 FQNNGV. The CDR3 sequence is 11 residues long. With 8 bases removed from V and 4 bases from J, the gap between germline ends came to 9 bases.

The genes are TRBV11-2 and TRBJ2-1, with 11 bases aligning to TRBD1. Germline CDR1 and CDR2: SGHAT and FQNNGV. The CDR3 loop spans 16 amino acids. Trimming removed 5 bases from V and 3 bases from J; junction bases left unmatched: 6. The CDR3 loop reads CASSLGQGGDYNEQFF. The CDR3 DNA reads as TGTGCCAGCAGCCTGGGACAGGGGGGCGACTACAATGAGCAGTTCTTC.

This chain uses TRBV4-1 with TRBJ2-2; 9 positions agree with TRBD2. Germline V lookup: CDR1 MGHRA, CDR2 YSYEKL. The length of the CDR3 is 15 residues. Trimming removed 1 base from V and 7 bases from J; junction bases left unmatched: 4. This chain's CDR3 is CASSQGTSDVGELFF. CDR3 bases: TGCGCCAGCAGCCAAGGGACTAGCGATGTCGGGGAGCTGTTTTTT.

The chain has TRBV7-9 and TRBJ2-1; 9 positions agree with TRBD1. The CDR3 has 16 residues. Germline CDR1 reads SEHNR; CDR2 reads FQNEAQ (reference sequence). Trimming removed 2 bases from V and 3 bases from J; junction bases left unmatched: 5. DNA for the CDR3: TGTGCCAGCAGCTTAAGTGGGACAGGGATCTACAATGAGCAGTTCTTC. Amino acids: CASSLSGTGIYNEQFF. Full variable domain (rest looked up from reference TRBV7-9 and TRBJ2-1): DTGVSQNPRHKITKRGQNVTFRCDPISEHNRLYWYRQTLGQGPEFLTYFQNEAQLEKSRLLSDRFSAERPKGSFSTLEIQRTEQGDSAMYLCASSLSGTGIYNEQFFGPGTRLTVL.

The chain employs TRBV4-1 and TRBJ2-7, with 8 bases fitting TRBD2. There are 16 residues in the CDR3. After removal of 0 bases from V and 0 bases from J, the junction contained 4 bases not matched to a gene. CDR1 and CDR2 (germline): MGHRA, YSYEKL. CDR3 in amino acids: CASSQEGSGASYEQYF. In DNA form, the CDR3 reads TGCGCCAGCAGCCAAGAAGGTAGCGGGGCCTCCTACGAGCAGTACTTC.

This chain connects TRBV6-6 to TRBJ1-1; TRBD1 might be the D (5 bases). Trimming left V 2 bases short and J 5 bases short, with 9 bases between. Per germline, CDR1 MNHNY and CDR2 SVGAGI (reference sequence). The CDR3 runs to 13 residues. CDR3 loop: CASSYIGVTEAFF. CDR3 in DNA: TGTGCCAGCAGTTACATAGGGGTAACTGAAGCTTTCTTT.

J is TRBJ2-1 and V is TRBV28, with D uncertain. V lost 8 bases and J 7 bases, leaving 24 bases between the germline ends. Per germline, CDR1 MDHEN and CDR2 SYDVKM. The CDR3 runs to 16 residues. CDR3 region: CASVSLRLPPRNEQFF. CDR3 DNA sequence: TGTGCCAGCGTATCTCTACGGCTTCCTCCGAGGAATGAGCAGTTCTTC.